The subject of this entry is one TCR beta chain. The table lists this clonotype with a few counts. Its antigen has not been determined. Per-base quality was not reported, and no clone a single base away is much larger than it. The time point label on this specimen signifies: pre-sensitization, week 0. The meaning of the sample's treatment or condition label: therapeutic diphenylcyclopropenone sensitization with weekly scalp DPC. Blood at each patch-test visit was drawn before the patch test was applied. Patients were eligible if aged 18 to 70, diagnosed with alopecia and judged suitable for DPC therapy, and pregnant patients were excluded. Total RNA was extracted from unfractionated whole blood collected in Tempus Blood RNA tubes. As encoded in the germline V gene, CDR1 is SGDLS while CDR2 is YYNGEE. The CDR3, from cysteine to phenylalanine, totals 15 residues. The entry retains the CDR3 DNA only, 45 bases that are in frame from base 1. V loses 0 bases of germline sequence and J loses 11 bases, and the interval between the two ends is 15 bases.

The data are from a study of human T cells and chemical hapten exposure (dated by TCRdb to the early 2020s). Looking at the study overall: For sensitization, 2% DPC in acetone was applied to a roughly 2 cm by roughly 2 cm area of upper inner arm skin. Blood for TCR sequencing was provided by twenty-nine alopecia patients at one to four time points (pre-sensitization, 2, 6 and 24 weeks). The study tracked peripheral blood TCR repertoire changes in vivo during primary and secondary sensitization to the hapten diphenylcyclopropenone (DPC) in alopecia patients. Most of the patients in the cohort were female, and the cohort covered alopecia areata with under or over 50% scalp involvement, alopecia totalis and alopecia universalis. Throughout the approximately 24-week study period, patients were also given weekly therapeutic DPC doses on the scalp. Blood samples were taken from patients before sensitization (week 0) and then at 2, 6 and about 24 weeks after DPC sensitization. Patch tests used Finn chambers with 0.01% DPC on the upper back, scored after 6 days by International Contact Dermatitis Research Group standards. Libraries were combined into a pool for sequencing, and differences in TCR yield between samples came mainly from small differences in library volumes within the pool. Beyond this particular receptor, the publication reports: Compared with pre-sensitization or healthy control sets, expanded TCRs formed significantly more large CDR3 similarity clusters, which is consistent with antigen-driven responses. Patch test score was positively correlated with the number of PT1 expanded TCRs, with significance at thresholds 8, 16 and 32 but not at 4. Because every patient had alopecia, a presumed autoimmune disease, the patients' immune response might differ from that of healthy individuals. DPC sensitization did not change the number of TCRs with a frequency above 1 in 1000, and there was no evidence of changes in global repertoire structure. Repeated subsampling changed both the strength of the expansion versus patch-test correlation and the threshold at which the correlation became significant.

Libraries were built with RACE. The sample was run on a NextSeq 500. During library preparation, unique molecular identifiers were attached to individual cDNA molecules so that TCRs could be counted in a quantitative, reproducible way. For every blood RNA sample, sequencing covered both the TCR alpha and TCR beta chains. The paper's data handling went like this. Samples had a median of roughly 100,000 TCRs, with a range from about 23,224 to 750,000. The Decombinator software suite was used to annotate V, J and CDR3 in the TCR reads. For PS versus PT1 abundance plots, all samples were subsampled to the same number of TCRs (28,000). Expanded TCRs were defined as absent before sensitization and observed at least eight times at the 2-week time point. TCRdb handled the public reads itself, with Q25 trimming in fastp and clone calling in MiXCR, and kept productive beta chains. CDR3 protein sequences are deduplicated, and each keeps its most common genes and DNA. The V and J calls here are based on TCRdb, not the publication. This sample comprises more than 300,000 distinct CDR3 sequences, 5.1% of them detected only once. The ten most abundant clones make up approximately 2.4% of the sample.

The receptor's source is a woman aged 50 to 60 with alopecia areata. Some clones in this sample may be carry-over from other donors' samples. The chain is assembled from TRBV9 and TRBJ1-6, with the D gene call left open. The material sequenced was whole blood, taken in connection with sensitization to the hapten diphenylcyclopropenone (DPC). CDR3 loop: CASSVGPDATAPLHF. Here is the DNA: TGTGCCAGCAGCGTAGGACCGGACGCCACGGCACCCCTCCACTTT.